The sequence of this TCR beta chain was determined in a study of T cell changes during pregnancy in multiple sclerosis. The J segment lost 6 bases and the V segment lost 4 bases, leaving 18 bases of the junction unmatched. Germline V gene sequence: CDR1 LNHDA, CDR2 SQIVND (reference sequence). This CDR3 contains 18 residues. Here immunoSEQ multiplex PCR was the method, and the copy in TCRdb shows in-frame clones only, minus some. The sample lists 50,000 to 60,000 clones; about 90% were seen once. The material was CD4+ T cells from peripheral blood mononuclear cells, obtained in the second trimester of pregnancy. The J gene is TRBJ1-5, the V gene TRBV19; TRBD1 matches at 7 bases. The TCR originated in a female donor with multiple sclerosis, enrolled in a pregnancy study. CDR3 amino acids: CASSRWTGSRSAGQPQHF. CDR3 nucleotide sequence: TGTGCCAGTAGTAGATGGACAGGTTCCCGCTCAGCCGGTCAGCCCCAGCATTTT.